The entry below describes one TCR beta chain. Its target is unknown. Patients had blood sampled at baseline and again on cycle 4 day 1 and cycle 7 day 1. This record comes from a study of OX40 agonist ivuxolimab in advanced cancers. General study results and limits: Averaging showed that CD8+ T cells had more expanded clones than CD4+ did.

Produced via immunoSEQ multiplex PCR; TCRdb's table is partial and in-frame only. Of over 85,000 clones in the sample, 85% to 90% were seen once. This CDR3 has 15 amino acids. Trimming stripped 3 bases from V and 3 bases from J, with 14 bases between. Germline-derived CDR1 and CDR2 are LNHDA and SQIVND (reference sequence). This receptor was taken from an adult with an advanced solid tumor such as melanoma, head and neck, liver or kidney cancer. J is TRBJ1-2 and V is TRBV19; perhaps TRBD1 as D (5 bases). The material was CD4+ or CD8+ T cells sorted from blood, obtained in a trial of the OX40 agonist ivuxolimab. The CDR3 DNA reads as TGTGCCAGTAGTATCCTGGGGCGTCGGGACTATGGCTACACCTTC. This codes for CASSILGRRDYGYTF.